This T cell receptor beta chain was sequenced in a study of blood T cell repertoires in COVID-19. CDR1 is SGHDT, CDR2 YYEEEE, per germline. There are 14 residues in the CDR3. The V and J ends lost 2 bases and 5 bases, in that order; junction bases with no gene match: 6. Profiled with immunoSEQ multiplex PCR; TCRdb holds only in-frame clones, not every one. This table has approximately 220,000 clones, approximately 83% appearing once. This sequence joins TRBV5-6 and TRBJ2-7; 8 bases align to TRBD2. Sequences were obtained from PBMCs or T cells enriched from blood (not recorded which). The TCR sequence derives from a woman aged 40-49 years with acute COVID-19. The CDR3: CASSFGGALDEQYF. The CDR3 bases are TGTGCCAGCAGCTTCGGGGGGGCACTCGACGAGCAGTACTTC.